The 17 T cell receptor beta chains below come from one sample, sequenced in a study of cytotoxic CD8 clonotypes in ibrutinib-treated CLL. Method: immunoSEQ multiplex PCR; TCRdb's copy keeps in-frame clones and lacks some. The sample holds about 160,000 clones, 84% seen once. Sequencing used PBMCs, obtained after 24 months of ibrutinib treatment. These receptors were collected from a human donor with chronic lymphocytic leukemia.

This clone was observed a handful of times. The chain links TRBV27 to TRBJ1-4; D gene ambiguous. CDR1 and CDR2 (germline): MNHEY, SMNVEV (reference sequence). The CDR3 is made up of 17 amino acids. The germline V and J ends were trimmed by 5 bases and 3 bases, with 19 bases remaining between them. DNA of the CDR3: TGTGCCAGCAGTCCCGGACGGATCCTTCGGGCTAATGAAAAACTGTTTTTT. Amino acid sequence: CASSPGRILRANEKLFF.

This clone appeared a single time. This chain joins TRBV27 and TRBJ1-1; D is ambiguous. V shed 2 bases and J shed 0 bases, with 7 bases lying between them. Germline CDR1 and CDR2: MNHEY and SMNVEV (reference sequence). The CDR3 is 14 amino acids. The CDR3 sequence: CASSLLGLNTEAFF. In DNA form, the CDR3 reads TGTGCCAGCAGTTTACTAGGTTTGAACACTGAAGCTTTCTTT.

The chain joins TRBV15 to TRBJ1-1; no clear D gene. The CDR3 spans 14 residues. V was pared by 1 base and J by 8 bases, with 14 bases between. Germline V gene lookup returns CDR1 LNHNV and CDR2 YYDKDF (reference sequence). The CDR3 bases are TGTGCCACCAGCAGAGGAAATTCGGGAACAGAAGCTTTCTTT. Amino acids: CATSRGNSGTEAFF.

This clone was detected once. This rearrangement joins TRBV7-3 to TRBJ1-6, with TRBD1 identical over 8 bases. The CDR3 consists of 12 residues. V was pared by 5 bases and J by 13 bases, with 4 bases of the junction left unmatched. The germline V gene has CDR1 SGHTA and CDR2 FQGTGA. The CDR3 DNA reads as TGTGCCAGCAGCGACAGGGGTCTGCCCCTCCACTTT. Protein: CASSDRGLPLHF.

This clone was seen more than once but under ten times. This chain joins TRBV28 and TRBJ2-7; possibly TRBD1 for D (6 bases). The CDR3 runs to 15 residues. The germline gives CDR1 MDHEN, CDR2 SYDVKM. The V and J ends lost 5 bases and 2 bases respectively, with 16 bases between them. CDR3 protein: CASSTRTEFPYEQYF. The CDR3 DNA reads TGTGCCAGCAGTACTCGGACAGAATTCCCCTACGAGCAGTACTTC.

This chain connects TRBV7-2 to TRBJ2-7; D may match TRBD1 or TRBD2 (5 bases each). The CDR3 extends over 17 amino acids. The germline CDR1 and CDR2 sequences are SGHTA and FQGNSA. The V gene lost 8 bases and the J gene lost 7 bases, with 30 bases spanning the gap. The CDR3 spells CASSFRGARERVEEQYF. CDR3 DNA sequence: TGTGCCAGCTCCTTTAGAGGGGCGCGAGAGAGAGTGGAGGAGCAGTACTTC.

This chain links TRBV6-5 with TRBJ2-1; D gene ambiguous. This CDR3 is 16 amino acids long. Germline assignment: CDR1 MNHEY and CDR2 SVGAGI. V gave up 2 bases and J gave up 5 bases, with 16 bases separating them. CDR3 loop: CASSYHRHTRNNEQFF. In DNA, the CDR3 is TGTGCCAGCAGTTACCATAGACATACCCGCAACAATGAGCAGTTCTTC.

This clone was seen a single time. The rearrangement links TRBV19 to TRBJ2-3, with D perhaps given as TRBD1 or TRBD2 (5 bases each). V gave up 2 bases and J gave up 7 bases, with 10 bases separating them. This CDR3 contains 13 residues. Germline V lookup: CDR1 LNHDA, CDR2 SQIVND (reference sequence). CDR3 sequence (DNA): TGTGCCAGTAGTATAATTCGGGGCCATACGCAGTATTTT. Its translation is CASSIIRGHTQYF.

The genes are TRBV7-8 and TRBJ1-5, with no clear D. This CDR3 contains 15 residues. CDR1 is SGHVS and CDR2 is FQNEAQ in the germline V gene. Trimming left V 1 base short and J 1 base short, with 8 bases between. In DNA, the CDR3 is TGTGCCAGCAGCTTAGTGGGGAAGAGCAATCAGCCCCAGCATTTT. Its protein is CASSLVGKSNQPQHF. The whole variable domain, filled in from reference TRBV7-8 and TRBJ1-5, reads GAGVSQSPRYKVAKRGQDVALRCDPISGHVSLFWYQQALGQGPEFLTYFQNEAQLDKSGLPSDRFFAERPEGSVSTLKIQRTQQEDSAVYLCASSLVGKSNQPQHFGDGTRLSIL.

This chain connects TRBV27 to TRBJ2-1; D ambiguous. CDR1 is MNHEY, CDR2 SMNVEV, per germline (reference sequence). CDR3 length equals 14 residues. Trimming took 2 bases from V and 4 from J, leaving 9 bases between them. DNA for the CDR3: TGTGCCAGCAGTTTAAGGGCATTATACAATGAGCAGTTCTTC. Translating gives CASSLRALYNEQFF.

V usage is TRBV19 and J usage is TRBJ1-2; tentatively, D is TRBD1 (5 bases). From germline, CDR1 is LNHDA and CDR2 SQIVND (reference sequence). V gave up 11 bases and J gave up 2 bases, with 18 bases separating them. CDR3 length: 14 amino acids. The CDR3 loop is CAAKGPGHNYGYTF. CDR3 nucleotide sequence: TGTGCCGCTAAGGGACCCGGACACAACTATGGCTACACCTTC.

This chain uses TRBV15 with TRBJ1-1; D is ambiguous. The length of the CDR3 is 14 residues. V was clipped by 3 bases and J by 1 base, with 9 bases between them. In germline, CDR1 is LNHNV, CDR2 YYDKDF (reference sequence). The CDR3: CATSRDLTNTEAFF. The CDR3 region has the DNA TGTGCCACCAGCAGGGACCTAACGAACACTGAAGCTTTCTTT.

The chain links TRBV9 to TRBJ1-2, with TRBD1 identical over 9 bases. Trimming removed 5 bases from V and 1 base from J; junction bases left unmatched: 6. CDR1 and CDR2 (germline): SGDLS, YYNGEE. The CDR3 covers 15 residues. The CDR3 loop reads CASRDRGLVNYGYTF. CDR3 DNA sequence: TGTGCCAGCAGGGACAGGGGTTTGGTTAACTATGGCTACACCTTC.

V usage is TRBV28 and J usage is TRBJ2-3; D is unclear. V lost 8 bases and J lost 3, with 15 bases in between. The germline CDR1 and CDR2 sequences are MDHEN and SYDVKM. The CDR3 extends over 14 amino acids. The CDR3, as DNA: TGTGCCAGCGGTTCACCCGGGCTGACAGATACGCAGTATTTT. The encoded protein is CASGSPGLTDTQYF.

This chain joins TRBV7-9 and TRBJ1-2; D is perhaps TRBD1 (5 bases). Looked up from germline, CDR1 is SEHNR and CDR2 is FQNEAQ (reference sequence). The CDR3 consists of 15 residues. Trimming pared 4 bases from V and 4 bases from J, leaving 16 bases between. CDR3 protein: CASSSGTRIGYGYTF. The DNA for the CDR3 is TGTGCCAGCAGCTCCGGGACCCGGATCGGCTATGGCTACACCTTC.

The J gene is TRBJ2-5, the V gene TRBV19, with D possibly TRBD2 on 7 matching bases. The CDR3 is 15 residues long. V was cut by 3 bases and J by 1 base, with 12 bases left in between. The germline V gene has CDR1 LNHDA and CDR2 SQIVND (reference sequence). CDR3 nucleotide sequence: TGTGCCAGTAGTATCCGGGGGGCGACCCAAGAGACCCAGTACTTC. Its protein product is CASSIRGATQETQYF.

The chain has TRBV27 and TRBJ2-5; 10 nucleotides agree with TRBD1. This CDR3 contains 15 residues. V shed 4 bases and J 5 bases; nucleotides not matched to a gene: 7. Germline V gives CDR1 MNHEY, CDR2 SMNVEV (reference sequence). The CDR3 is CASSWDRGGSETQYF. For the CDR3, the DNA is TGTGCCAGCAGTTGGGACAGGGGAGGAAGCGAGACCCAGTACTTC.